This T cell receptor (beta chain) was profiled in a study of T cell clones after liver transplantation. In the study overall: Three of the eight recipients were HCV-positive; the rest had non-autoimmune, non-viral transplant indications. Timepoints were pre-transplant, pre-withdrawal, and after withdrawal was completed or failed.

Concerning this clone itself: Its antigen remains unknown.

Profiling relied on immunoSEQ multiplex PCR, and the TCRdb table lists in-frame clones only, not all of them. Altogether some 57,000 clones are present, roughly three quarters being singletons, with the ten largest covering about 9.7%. Regarding the study as a whole: Low donor cell numbers restricted donor-reactive repertoire measurement in two subjects. Compared with third party-reactive sequences, donor-reactive ones declined more, independent of withdrawal success.

Germline V gene data show CDR1 as MDHEN and CDR2 as SYDVKM. V shed 7 bases and J 3 bases; nucleotides not matched to a gene: 8. This CDR3 has 15 residues. The gene calls are TRBV28 and TRBJ2-5; 10 bases map to TRBD1. This clonotype was obtained from a human patient who received a liver transplant. The graft donor may be the source of some T cells. This sample comprised CD4+ T cells from blood, obtained at the 22-month timepoint. This chain's CDR3 is CASTISGTGEETQYF. The CDR3 DNA follows: TGTGCCAGCACCATCTCCGGGACAGGGGAAGAGACCCAGTACTTC.